This TCR beta chain emerged from a study of cytomegalovirus exposure and HLA in healthy donors. Both 60 Vbeta primers and 13 Jbeta primers went into the PCR. Sequencing used immunoSEQ multiplex PCR; TCRdb keeps in-frame clones, though not all of them. This table has some 160,000 clones, around three quarters appearing once. CDR1 and CDR2 (germline): SGHRS, YFSETQ. Between the trimmed V and J ends, which lost 4 bases and 5 bases, there was a span of 25 bases. CDR3 length equals 18 residues. The chain links TRBV5-1 to TRBJ2-1; D might be TRBD1 (6 bases). The TCR sequence derives from a woman aged 40 to 50 in good health and CMV-seronegative. The specimen was PBMCs. This chain's CDR3 is CASSPGRRGAGANNEQFF. The CDR3 DNA is TGCGCCAGCAGCCCTGGTCGCCGTGGGGCAGGGGCCAACAATGAGCAGTTCTTC.